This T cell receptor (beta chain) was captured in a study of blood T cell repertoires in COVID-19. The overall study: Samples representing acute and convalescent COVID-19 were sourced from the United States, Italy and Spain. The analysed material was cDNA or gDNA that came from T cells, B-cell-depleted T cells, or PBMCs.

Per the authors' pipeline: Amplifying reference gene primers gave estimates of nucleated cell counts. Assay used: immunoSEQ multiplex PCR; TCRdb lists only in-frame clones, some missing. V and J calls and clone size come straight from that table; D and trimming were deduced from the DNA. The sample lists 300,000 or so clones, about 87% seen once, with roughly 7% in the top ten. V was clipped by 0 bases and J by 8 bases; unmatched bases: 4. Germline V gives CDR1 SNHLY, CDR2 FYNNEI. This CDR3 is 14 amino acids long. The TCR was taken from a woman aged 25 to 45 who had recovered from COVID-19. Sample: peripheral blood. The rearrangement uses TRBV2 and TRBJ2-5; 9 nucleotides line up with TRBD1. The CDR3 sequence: CASSEAWTGDTQYF. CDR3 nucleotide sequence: TGTGCCAGCAGTGAAGCATGGACAGGGGATACCCAGTACTTC.